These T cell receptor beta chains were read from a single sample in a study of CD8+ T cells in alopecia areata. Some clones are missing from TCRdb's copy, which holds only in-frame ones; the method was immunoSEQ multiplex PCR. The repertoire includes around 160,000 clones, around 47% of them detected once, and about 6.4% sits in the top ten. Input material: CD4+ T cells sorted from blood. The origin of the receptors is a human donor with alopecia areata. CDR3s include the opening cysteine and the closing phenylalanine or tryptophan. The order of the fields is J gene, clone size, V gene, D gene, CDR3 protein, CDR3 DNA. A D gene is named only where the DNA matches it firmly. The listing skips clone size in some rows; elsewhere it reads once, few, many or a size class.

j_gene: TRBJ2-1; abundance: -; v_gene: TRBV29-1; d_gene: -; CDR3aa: CSVEVRGILGEQFF; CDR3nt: TGCAGCGTTGAAGTGCGAGGGATCCTAGGTGAGCAGTTCTTC
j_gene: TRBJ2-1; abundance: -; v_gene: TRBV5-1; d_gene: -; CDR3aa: CATWGLSNNEQFF; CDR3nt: TGCGCCACATGGGGGCTCTCTAACAATGAGCAGTTCTTC
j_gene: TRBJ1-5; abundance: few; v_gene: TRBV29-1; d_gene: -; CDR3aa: CSVCDGDQPQHF; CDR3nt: TGCAGCGTATGCGACGGGGATCAGCCCCAGCATTTT
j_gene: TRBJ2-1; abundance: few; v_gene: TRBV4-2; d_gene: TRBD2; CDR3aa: CASSQDSGRAYNEQFF; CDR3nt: TGTGCCAGCAGCCAAGATTCCGGGAGGGCCTACAATGAGCAGTTCTTC
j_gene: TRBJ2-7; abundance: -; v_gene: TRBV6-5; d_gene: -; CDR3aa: CASSRGFLSYEQYF; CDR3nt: TGTGCCAGCAGTCGGGGTTTCCTCTCCTACGAGCAGTACTTC
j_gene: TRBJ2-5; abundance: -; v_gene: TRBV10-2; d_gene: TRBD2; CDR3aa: CASRTTSGQETQYF; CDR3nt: TGCGCCAGCAGGACGACTAGCGGACAAGAGACCCAGTACTTC
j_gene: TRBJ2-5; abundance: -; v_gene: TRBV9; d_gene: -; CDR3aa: CASSVDFVTQYF; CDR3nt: TGTGCCAGCAGCGTAGACTTCGTGACCCAGTACTTC
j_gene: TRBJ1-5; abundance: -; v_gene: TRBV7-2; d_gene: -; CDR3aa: CASNFKTNQPQHF; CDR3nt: TGTGCCAGCAACTTCAAAACGAATCAGCCCCAGCATTTT
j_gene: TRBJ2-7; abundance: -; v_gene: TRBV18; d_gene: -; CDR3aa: CASSPPSVSFYEQYF; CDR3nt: TGTGCCAGCTCACCACCGTCGGTCAGTTTCTACGAGCAGTACTTC
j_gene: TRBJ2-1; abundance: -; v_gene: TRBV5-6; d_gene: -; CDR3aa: CASSSWGLSDNEQFF; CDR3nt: TGTGCCAGCAGCTCTTGGGGGCTGAGCGACAATGAGCAGTTCTTC
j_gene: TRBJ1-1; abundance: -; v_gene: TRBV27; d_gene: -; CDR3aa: CASMFRGGNTEAFF; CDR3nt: TGTGCCAGCATGTTCCGGGGCGGGAACACTGAAGCTTTCTTT
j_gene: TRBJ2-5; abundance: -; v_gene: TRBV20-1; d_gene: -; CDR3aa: CSLTEQETQYF; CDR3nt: TGCTCCCTGACGGAGCAAGAGACCCAGTACTTC
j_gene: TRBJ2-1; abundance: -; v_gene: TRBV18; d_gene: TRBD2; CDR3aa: CASSPIAGGGSYNEQFF; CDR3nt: TGTGCCAGCTCACCAATAGCGGGAGGGGGCTCCTACAATGAGCAGTTCTTC
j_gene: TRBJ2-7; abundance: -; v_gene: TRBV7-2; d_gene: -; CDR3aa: CASSLVPANEQYF; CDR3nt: TGTGCCAGCAGCTTGGTACCGGCGAACGAGCAGTACTTC
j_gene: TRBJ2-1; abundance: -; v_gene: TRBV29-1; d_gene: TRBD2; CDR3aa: CSVPSGSSSYNEQFF; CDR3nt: TGCAGCGTTCCTAGCGGGAGTAGCTCCTACAATGAGCAGTTCTTC
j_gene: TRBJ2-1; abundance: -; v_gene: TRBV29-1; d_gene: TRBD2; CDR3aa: CSVVTSGRAGWEQFF; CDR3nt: TGCAGCGTGGTTACTAGCGGGAGGGCCGGTTGGGAGCAGTTCTTC
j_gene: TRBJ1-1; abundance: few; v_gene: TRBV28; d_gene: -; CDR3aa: CASSAGPEAFF; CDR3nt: TGTGCCAGCAGCGCGGGGCCTGAAGCTTTCTTT
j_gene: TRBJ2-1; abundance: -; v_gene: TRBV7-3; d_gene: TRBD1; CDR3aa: CASSPGQGDVYNEQFF; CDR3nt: TGTGCCAGCAGTCCTGGCCAGGGGGACGTGTACAATGAGCAGTTCTTC
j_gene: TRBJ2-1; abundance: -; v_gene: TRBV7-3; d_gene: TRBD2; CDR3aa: CASSETSGHYNEQFF; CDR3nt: TGTGCCAGCAGCGAAACTAGCGGGCATTACAATGAGCAGTTCTTC
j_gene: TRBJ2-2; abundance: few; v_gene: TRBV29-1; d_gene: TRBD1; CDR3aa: CSVTGPLNTGELFF; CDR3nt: TGCAGCGTGACAGGGCCTTTGAACACCGGGGAGCTGTTTTTT
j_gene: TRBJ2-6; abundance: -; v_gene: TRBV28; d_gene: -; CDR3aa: CASSLPPSGDGANVLTF; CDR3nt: TGTGCCAGCAGTTTACCTCCTTCGGGGGACGGGGCCAACGTCCTGACTTTC
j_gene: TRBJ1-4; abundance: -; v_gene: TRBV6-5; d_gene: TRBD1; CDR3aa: CASSQGDEKLFF; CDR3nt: TGTGCCAGCTCACAGGGGGATGAAAAACTGTTTTTT
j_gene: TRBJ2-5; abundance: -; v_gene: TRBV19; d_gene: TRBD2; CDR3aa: CASRASGIKTQYF; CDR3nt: TGTGCCAGTCGGGCTAGCGGGATCAAGACCCAGTACTTC
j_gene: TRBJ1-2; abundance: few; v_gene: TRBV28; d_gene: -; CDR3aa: CASSAGTSYGYTF; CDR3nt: TGTGCCAGCAGTGCCGGGACCTCCTATGGCTACACCTTC